The 30 T cell receptor beta chains below were found in one sample sequenced in a study of cytomegalovirus exposure and HLA in healthy donors. Use of 60 Vbeta and 13 Jbeta primers characterized the PCR. Repertoires were generated with immunoSEQ multiplex PCR, while TCRdb's copy carries only in-frame clones and drops some. The data include 100,000 to 150,000 clones; the top ten clones carry roughly 1.6%. Material: PBMCs. These receptors all stem from a woman between 40 and 55 years old in good health and CMV-seronegative.

This sequence joins TRBV7-8 and TRBJ1-4; TRBD1 might be the D (5 bases). Trimming took 5 bases from V and 8 from J, leaving 15 bases between them. The CDR3 is made up of 14 amino acids. From germline, CDR1 is SGHVS and CDR2 FQNEAQ. CDR3 bases: TGTGCCAGCAGCCGCCGGCAGGGTGACGAAAAACTGTTTTTT. As protein: CASSRRQGDEKLFF.

The chain has TRBV5-1 and TRBJ2-1; 7 positions agree with TRBD2. Trimming cost V 4 bases and J 10 bases; bases outside gene matches: 11. Germline CDR1 reads SGHRS; CDR2 reads YFSETQ. The CDR3 runs to 14 residues. CDR3 coding DNA: TGCGCCAGCAGCACGGTCGGCGGGGGAGGAGAGCAGTTCTTC. It translates to CASSTVGGGGEQFF.

The J gene is TRBJ2-2, the V gene TRBV27, with D unresolved. This CDR3 contains 17 residues. V was pared by 3 bases and J by 0 bases, with 14 bases between. CDR1 and CDR2 from the germline V gene are MNHEY and SMNVEV (reference sequence). CDR3 protein: CASSFAVSIANTGELFF. Here the CDR3 DNA reads TGTGCCAGCAGTTTCGCGGTATCAATAGCGAACACCGGGGAGCTGTTTTTT.

V gene TRBV10-3 combines with J gene TRBJ1-5; tentative D call: TRBD1 (6 bases). The CDR3 length is 14 residues. The V gene's germline CDR1 is ENHRY and CDR2 SYGVKD. V dropped 6 bases and J dropped 5 bases, with 14 bases sitting between them. The CDR3 DNA reads as TGTGCCATCAGGGGGGGGCGCGGGGATCAGCCCCAGCATTTT. Translating it yields CAIRGGRGDQPQHF.

The chain joins TRBV6-5 to TRBJ2-7, with 8 positions matching TRBD2. Germline CDR1 is MNHEY and CDR2 is SVGAGI. The CDR3 runs 14 residues. Losses at the gene ends were 5 bases for V and 2 bases for J; bases not matched to a gene: 5. The CDR3 coding sequence is TGTGCCAGCAGTCCCGGGACTAGTCCCTACGAGCAGTACTTC. Residues: CASSPGTSPYEQYF.

The J gene is TRBJ2-7, the V gene TRBV7-9; D gene ambiguous. The CDR3 has 13 residues. Germline V gene lookup returns CDR1 SEHNR and CDR2 FQNEAQ (reference sequence). Trimming took 5 bases from V and 7 from J, leaving 15 bases between them. The CDR3 DNA reads TGTGCCAGCAGCGTGACGTCCGTCGGGGAGCAGTACTTC. Amino acids: CASSVTSVGEQYF.

The chain employs TRBV5-6 and TRBJ1-1; 7 bases fit TRBD1. The junction had 8 bases not matched to a gene; V was cut back by 3 bases and J by 6 bases. The germline V gene has CDR1 SGHDT and CDR2 YYEEEE. This CDR3 has 14 amino acids. CDR3 region: CASSSTGRGAEAFF. The CDR3 coding sequence is TGTGCCAGCAGCTCGACAGGGCGGGGGGCTGAAGCTTTCTTT.

The rearrangement uses TRBV5-6 and TRBJ2-7, with D perhaps matching TRBD2 (6 bases). Germline V gives CDR1 SGHDT, CDR2 YYEEEE. V lost 2 bases, J lost 1 base, and 22 bases lay in between. CDR3 length: 18 residues. The DNA for the CDR3 is TGTGCCAGCAGCTTCCGTCGTATTCGGGACTTCTCTTCCTACGAGCAGTACGTC. Amino acid sequence: CASSFRRIRDFSSYEQYV.

The chain links TRBV4-3 to TRBJ2-3; 7 nucleotides match TRBD2. This CDR3 is built from 17 residues. CDR1 is LGHNA, CDR2 YSLEER, per germline. Losses at the gene ends were 3 bases for V and 1 base for J; bases not matched to a gene: 10. CDR3 bases: TGCGCCAGCAGCCAGGCCTACATGGGGGGGGGCACAGATACGCAGTATTTT. Amino acid sequence: CASSQAYMGGGTDTQYF.

The V call is TRBV5-1, the J call TRBJ1-4, with a possible D match to TRBD1 (5 bases). Trimming pared 4 bases from V and 3 bases from J, leaving 16 bases between. The length of the CDR3 is 16 residues. CDR1 is SGHRS, CDR2 YFSETQ, per germline. The CDR3 region is CASSRGGDRANEKLFF. DNA of the CDR3: TGCGCCAGCAGCCGGGGGGGGGATAGGGCTAATGAAAAACTGTTTTTT. The full variable domain, in which reference TRBV5-1 and TRBJ1-4 provide the parts outside the CDR3, is KAGVTQTPRYLIKTRGQQVTLSCSPISGHRSVSWYQQTPGQGLQFLFEYFSETQRNKGNFPGRFSGRQFSNSRSEMNVSTLELGDSALYLCASSRGGDRANEKLFFGSGTQLSVL.

This chain connects TRBV7-9 to TRBJ1-4; 7 nucleotides align to TRBD1. Germline-derived CDR1 and CDR2 are SEHNR and FQNEAQ (reference sequence). This CDR3 is built from 15 residues. Unmatched junction bases numbered 11, after V lost 5 bases and J lost 8 bases. In DNA form, the CDR3 reads TGTGCCAGCAGCGGAGCGGGTGGGACAGTGGAAAAACTGTTTTTT. It is translated as CASSGAGGTVEKLFF.

The J gene is TRBJ2-2, the V gene TRBV6-5, with a possible D match to TRBD1 (6 bases). The ends were cut back, 9 bases at V and 7 bases at J, with 15 bases in the middle. CDR3 length: 13 residues. Germline V lookup: CDR1 MNHEY, CDR2 SVGAGI. The CDR3 sequence is CARRQERSGELFF. CDR3 DNA: TGTGCCAGGAGACAGGAACGAAGCGGGGAGCTGTTTTTT.

This chain connects TRBV5-3 to TRBJ1-1, with unresolved D. TRBV5-3 is flagged as an ORF with uncertain function. The CDR3 sequence is 12 residues long. The V and J ends lost 4 bases and 5 bases respectively, with 9 bases between them. The CDR3: CARSPSGTEAFF. The CDR3 DNA follows: TGTGCCAGAAGCCCCTCGGGGACTGAAGCTTTCTTT.

V usage is TRBV7-9 and J usage is TRBJ1-3, with TRBD1 identical over 10 bases. Germline V gives CDR1 SEHNR, CDR2 FQNEAQ (reference sequence). V shed 1 base and J 3 bases; nucleotides not matched to a gene: 6. The CDR3 is 17 amino acids. Here the CDR3 reads CASSLGLTGGFGNTIYF. The CDR3, as DNA: TGTGCCAGCAGCTTAGGACTGACAGGGGGCTTTGGAAACACCATATATTTT.

V and J are TRBV30 and TRBJ1-2; no firm D call. V was trimmed by 0 bases and J by 14 bases, leaving 4 bases between them. Germline V CDR1 and CDR2: GTSNPN, SVGIG (reference sequence). The CDR3 extends over 8 amino acids. The DNA for the CDR3 is TGTGCCTGGAGTGTGCGGACCTTC. Protein: CAWSVRTF. The full variable domain, in which reference TRBV30 and TRBJ1-2 provide the parts outside the CDR3, is SQTIHQWPATLVQPVGSPLSLECTVEGTSNPNLYWYRQAAGRGLQLLFYSVGIGQISSEVPQNLSASRPQDRQFILSSKKLLLSDSGFYLCAWSVRTFGSGTRLTVV.

This chain uses TRBV6-1 with TRBJ2-5; TRBD1 aligns across 8 bases. Germline V gives CDR1 MNHNS, CDR2 SASEGT. The length of the CDR3 is 15 residues. The V gene end was trimmed by 6 bases and the J gene end by 2 bases; junction bases not matched to a gene: 8. The CDR3 loop reads CASRSGQGRQETQYF. In nucleotides, the CDR3 is TGTGCCAGCAGGTCTGGACAGGGACGACAAGAGACCCAGTACTTC.

The chain couples TRBV6-5 to TRBJ2-3; maybe TRBD2 (6 bases). Trimming shortened V by 6 bases and J by 4 bases, and 17 bases separated the two germline ends. The CDR3 totals 15 residues. Looked up from germline, CDR1 is MNHEY and CDR2 is SVGAGI. CDR3 sequence (DNA): TGTGCCAGCAGCCCGGGGACCACGGGGGCAGATACGCAGTATTTT. Translation: CASSPGTTGADTQYF.

The J gene is TRBJ1-5, the V gene TRBV7-8; the D is unclear. CDR3 size: 15 residues. Trimming cost V 7 bases and J 1 base, with 14 bases left between them. Germline CDR1 is SGHVS and CDR2 is FQNEAQ. The DNA of the CDR3 is TGTGCCAGCACCCCCGAAATCCTAAGCAATCAGCCCCAGCATTTT. It specifies CASTPEILSNQPQHF.

This chain links TRBV9 with TRBJ1-3; the D gene is possibly TRBD1 (6 bases). This CDR3 comprises 17 residues. Germline-derived CDR1 and CDR2 are SGDLS and YYNGEE. V lost 4 bases to trimming and J lost 8 bases, with 25 bases between them. CDR3: CASSLHTSGTRTDTIYF. The DNA for the CDR3 is TGTGCCAGCAGCCTTCACACTTCCGGGACAAGGACTGACACCATATATTTT.

V gene TRBV15 combines with J gene TRBJ1-2, with D uncertain. V was clipped by 5 bases and J by 5 bases, with 6 bases between them. From germline, CDR1 is LNHNV and CDR2 YYDKDF (reference sequence). This CDR3 is built from 11 residues. The CDR3 here is CATSERYGYTF. CDR3 nucleotides: TGTGCCACCAGCGAGAGATATGGCTACACCTTC.

V usage is TRBV21-1 and J usage is TRBJ2-5; TRBD1 is the table's D call and was not checked against the DNA. TRBV21-1 represents a pseudogene. The CDR3 is 12 amino acids. The CDR3 nucleotides are TGTGCCAGCAGCAAAGAAGGGGTGGGGCTGTACTTC. Translation: CASSKEGVGLYF.

Points on this clone: Sequence at one end of the junction differs from germline and may be a read error. The chain combines TRBV7-7 with TRBJ1-1; perhaps TRBD1 as D (5 bases). The CDR3 consists of 13 residues. Looked up from germline, CDR1 is SSHAT and CDR2 is FNYEAQ (reference sequence). Here the CDR3 reads CASSLQVNTEAFF. DNA of the CDR3: TGTGCTAGCAGCTTACAGGTTAACACTGAAGCTTTCTTT.

The chain has TRBV9 and TRBJ1-6; TRBD1 aligns across 11 bases. V shed 4 bases, J shed 7 bases, and the junction held 7 bases outside the gene matches. Per germline, CDR1 SGDLS and CDR2 YYNGEE. The CDR3 has 16 amino acids. CDR3 nucleotides: TGTGCCAGCAGCCTCGGACAGGGGGCGAAGAATTCACCCCTCCACTTT. It codes for CASSLGQGAKNSPLHF.

This chain links TRBV6-6 with TRBJ1-5, with D hard to call. Germline CDR1 is MNHNY and CDR2 is SVGAGI (reference sequence). The CDR3 is made up of 14 amino acids. Deletions cut 6 bases from V and 7 bases from J, with 16 bases between. The CDR3 sequence is CASSPAGGGQPQHF. The CDR3, as DNA: TGTGCCAGCAGCCCCGCAGGAGGCGGCCAGCCCCAGCATTTT.

The chain carries TRBV27 and TRBJ1-1, with a weak D call TRBD1 (5 bases). V lost 5 bases and J lost 0, with 13 bases in between. Per the germline V gene, CDR1 is MNHEY and CDR2 is SMNVEV (reference sequence). This CDR3 is built from 15 residues. CDR3 nucleotides: TGTGCCAGCAGTCCTACGGGACTCTTGAACACTGAAGCTTTCTTT. It is translated as CASSPTGLLNTEAFF.

The chain employs TRBV28 and TRBJ2-3, with 12 bases matching TRBD2. The germline V gene encodes CDR1 MDHEN and CDR2 SYDVKM. There are 14 residues in the CDR3. V gave up 7 bases and J gave up 8 bases; unmatched junction bases: 7. CDR3: CASTSSGGAFTQYF. The CDR3 DNA sequence: TGTGCCAGCACCTCTAGCGGGGGGGCCTTTACGCAGTATTTT.

J is TRBJ1-4 and V is TRBV19, with D possibly matching TRBD1 (5 bases). V lost 5 bases and J 3 bases, leaving 10 bases between the germline ends. Germline values: CDR1 LNHDA, CDR2 SQIVND (reference sequence). The CDR3 sequence is 14 residues long. The CDR3 coding sequence is TGTGCCAGTAGTTCGACAGCCTCTAATGAAAAACTGTTTTTT. Protein: CASSSTASNEKLFF.

The chain links TRBV6-1 to TRBJ2-7; 9 nucleotides line up with TRBD1. The CDR3 is made up of 14 amino acids. CDR1 is MNHNS and CDR2 is SASEGT in the germline V gene. CDR3 in amino acids: CASIPGQGNYERYV. The DNA for the CDR3 is TGTGCCAGCATCCCGGGACAGGGAAACTACGAGCGGTACGTC.

The chain is built from TRBV7-3 and TRBJ1-2; D ambiguous. This CDR3 is 12 amino acids long. V gave up 5 bases and J gave up 8 bases, with 12 bases separating them. Germline V gives CDR1 SGHTA, CDR2 FQGTGA. This CDR3 is CASSPVAQGYTF. The DNA for the CDR3 is TGTGCCAGCAGCCCCGTGGCCCAGGGCTACACCTTC.

This rearrangement joins TRBV7-2 to TRBJ2-1, with 7 bases fitting TRBD2. V lost 5 bases to trimming and J lost 4 bases; unmatched junction nucleotides: 8. This CDR3 comprises 15 residues. Per the germline V gene, CDR1 is SGHTA and CDR2 is FQGNSA. The CDR3 DNA reads as TGTGCCAGCAGCGCGAGCGGGGTAGAGTACAATGAGCAGTTCTTC. This codes for CASSASGVEYNEQFF.